This T cell receptor beta chain was documented in a study of T-cell reconstitution after alpha-beta-depleted transplantation in children. Study results and caveats: Several hundred expanded graft clones reportedly were the source of alpha-beta T cells about two months after transplant.

For TCRbeta, the library was prepared with unique molecular identifiers. TCRdb analysed the PCR reads with MiXCR anew, one entry per CDR3 protein. The table lists about 580,000 distinct CDR3 sequences, 23% of them singletons. V was pared by 6 bases and J by 2 bases, with 8 bases of the junction left unmatched. The CDR3 is made up of 15 amino acids. From germline, CDR1 is SGHDT and CDR2 YYEEEE. This clonotype was counted a few times. Its antigen remains unidentified. V usage is TRBV5-6 and J usage is TRBJ1-1; TRBD1 matches 9 bases. The sample here was PBMCs, mostly from graft donor cells, taken 360 days after TCRalphabeta/CD19-depleted stem cell transplant. The TCR comes from a boy younger than two who had a stem cell transplant for acute myeloid leukemia, so the T cells may come from the graft donor. Here the CDR3 reads CASNRGRGINTEAFF. In DNA, the CDR3 is TGTGCCAGCAACAGGGGGCGAGGGATTAACACTGAAGCTTTCTTT.